This T cell receptor (beta chain) was sequenced during a study of blood T cell repertoires in COVID-19 (dated by TCRdb to the early 2020s). Background on the whole study: Collaborator samples came from the United States, Italy and Spain and covered acute and convalescent phases of COVID-19. The material from the prospective study consisted of cDNA or gDNA derived from T cells, B-cell-depleted T cells, or PBMCs. Deeply sampled blood TCRbeta repertoires from subjects exposed to, actively infected with, or recovered from COVID-19 were included in the dataset. The repertoires were made available in a free public database intended to serve as a resource for research on the immune response to SARS-CoV-2. Samples came from the ongoing ImmuneRACE study (first 160 participants) plus 1,254 subjects from 6 global collaborators. Sample metadata almost always included a de-identified subject ID, COVID-19 status, age in years and sex. Where available, HLA class I and class II types were obtained from metadata supplied by the sample provider rather than from assay-based typing. Paper-wide results and their limitations: The amount of clinical and demographic metadata varied by source and participant and was provided uncurated.

Whole blood was collected in K2EDTA tubes by collaborating institutions according to the institutions' own protocols. For TCRbeta analysis, collaborators shipped samples as frozen whole blood, isolated PBMCs, or DNA extracted from either of those sample types. Comment on this clone: Its antigen specificity is not known. The input lacks base qualities; no much larger clone sits a single base away.

The immunoSEQ Assay, a bias-controlled multiplex PCR, was used to amplify TCRbeta CDR3 regions from genomic DNA. The study's own analysis went as follows. Nucleated cell counts per sample were estimated from amplification of reference gene primers within the assay. To quantify the absolute abundance of each unique TCRbeta CDR3 rearrangement, sequence reads were collapsed and filtered. For each sample, productive Simpson clonality was calculated as the square root of Simpson's diversity index over productive rearrangements. The source is immuneACCESS, and TCRdb retained only in-frame sequences with V and J called. Part of the clones is not carried over; for the studies checked, unresolved V genes explain less than half of this, and the remainder is unexplained. V and J calls and clone size are copied from that table; D and trimming were computed from the DNA. Here the sample has about 130,000 clones; approximately 84% occur a single time. The top ten hold under 2.5% of the sample.

V is pared back by 3 bases and J by 12 bases, with 12 bases lying between the germline termini. From cysteine to phenylalanine, the CDR3 is 12 amino acids long. Only the CDR3 region is kept as DNA, spanning 36 bases read in frame from base 1. Sequences LGHDT (CDR1) and YNNKEL (CDR2) are obtained from the germline V gene (reference sequence). This receptor was identified in a man aged 65 to 79 with acute or convalescent COVID-19. The rearrangement combines TRBV3-1 (or the pseudogene TRBV3-2) with TRBJ2-1; TRBD2 is possibly the D segment (5 matching bases). The sequenced sample consisted of peripheral blood. The DNA reads as follows: TGTGCCAGCAGCCACCACCTCCGGGGGCAGTTCTTC. It specifies CASSHHLRGQFF.